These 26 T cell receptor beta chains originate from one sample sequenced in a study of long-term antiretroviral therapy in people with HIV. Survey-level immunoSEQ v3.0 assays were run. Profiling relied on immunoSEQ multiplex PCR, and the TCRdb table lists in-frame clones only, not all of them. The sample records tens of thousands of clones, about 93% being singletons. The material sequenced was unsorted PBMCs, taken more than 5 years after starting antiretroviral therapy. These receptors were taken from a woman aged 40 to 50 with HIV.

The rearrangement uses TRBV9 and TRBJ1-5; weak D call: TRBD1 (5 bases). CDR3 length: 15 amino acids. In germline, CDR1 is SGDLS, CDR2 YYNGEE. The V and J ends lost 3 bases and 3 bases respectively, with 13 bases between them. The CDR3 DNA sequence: TGTGCCAGCAGCGCGGAGGGACGCGTCAATCAGCCCCAGCATTTT. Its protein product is CASSAEGRVNQPQHF.

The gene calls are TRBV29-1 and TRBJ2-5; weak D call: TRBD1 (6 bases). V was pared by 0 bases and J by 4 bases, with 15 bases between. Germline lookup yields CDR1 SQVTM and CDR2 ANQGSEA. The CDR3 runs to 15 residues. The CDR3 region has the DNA TGCAGCGTTGAAGACCACAGGGTATGGGGAGAGACCCAGTACTTC. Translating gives CSVEDHRVWGETQYF. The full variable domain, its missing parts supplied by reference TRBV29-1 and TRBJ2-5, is SAVISQKPSRDICQRGTSLTIQCQVDSQVTMMFWYRQQPGQSLTLIATANQGSEATYESGFVIDKFPISRPNLTFSTLTVSNMSPEDSSIYLCSVEDHRVWGETQYFGPGTRLLVL.

The CDR3, as DNA: TGTGCCAGCAGCTATTGGGACACCGGGGAGCTGTTTTTT. Translating gives CASSYWDTGELFF. The V and J genes are TRBV7-2 and TRBJ2-2; D uncertain. Germline V gene sequence: CDR1 SGHTA, CDR2 FQGNSA. Trimming removed 4 bases at V and 3 bases at J, with 6 bases between. The CDR3 runs 13 residues.

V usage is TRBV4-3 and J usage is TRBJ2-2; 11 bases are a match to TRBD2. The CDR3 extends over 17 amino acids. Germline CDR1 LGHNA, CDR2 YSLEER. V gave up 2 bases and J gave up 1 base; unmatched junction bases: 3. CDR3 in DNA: TGCGCCAGCAGCCAATATAGCGGGGGGGTGAACACCGGGGAGCTGTTTTTT. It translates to CASSQYSGGVNTGELFF.

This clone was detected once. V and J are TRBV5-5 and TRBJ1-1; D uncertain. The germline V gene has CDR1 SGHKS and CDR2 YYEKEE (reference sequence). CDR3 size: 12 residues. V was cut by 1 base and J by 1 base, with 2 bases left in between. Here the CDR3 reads CASSLPNTEAFF. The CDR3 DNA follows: TGTGCCAGCAGCTTGCCGAACACTGAAGCTTTCTTT.

This CDR3 reads CAWSPDPGPQHF. The CDR3 DNA reads TGTGCCTGGAGTCCCGACCCCGGGCCCCAGCATTTT. This chain joins TRBV30 and TRBJ1-5; D is unclear. Trimming pared 2 bases from V and 9 bases from J, leaving 11 bases between. This CDR3 is 12 amino acids long. Germline V lookup: CDR1 GTSNPN, CDR2 SVGIG (reference sequence).

Written as DNA, the CDR3 is TGTGCCACCAGCAGCGGGGACAGCTCCTACGAGCAGTACTTC. Its translation: CATSSGDSSYEQYF. This chain connects TRBV15 to TRBJ2-7, with 7 bases aligning to TRBD1. In germline, CDR1 is LNHNV, CDR2 YYDKDF (reference sequence). V lost 3 bases and J lost 0; bases outside the gene matches: 2. This CDR3 has 14 amino acids.

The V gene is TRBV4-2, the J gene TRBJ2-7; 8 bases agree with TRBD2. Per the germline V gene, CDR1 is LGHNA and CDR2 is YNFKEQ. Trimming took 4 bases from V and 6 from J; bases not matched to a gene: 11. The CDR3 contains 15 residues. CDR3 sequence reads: CASSRGVGGASEQYF. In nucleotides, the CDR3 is TGTGCCAGCAGCCGAGGCGTCGGGGGGGCCTCCGAGCAGTACTTC.

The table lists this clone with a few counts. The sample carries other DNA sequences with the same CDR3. The CDR3 DNA follows: TGTGCCAGCAGCCTACAGGGGCGCAGCTATGGCTACACCTTC. Protein sequence: CASSLQGRSYGYTF. V and J are TRBV5-6 and TRBJ1-2, with 7 bases aligning to TRBD1. Germline CDR1 is SGHDT and CDR2 is YYEEEE. The length of the CDR3 is 14 residues. V was pared by 4 bases and J by 4 bases, with 7 bases of the junction left unmatched. Full variable domain (rest looked up from reference TRBV5-6 and TRBJ1-2): DAGVTQSPTHLIKTRGQQVTLRCSPKSGHDTVSWYQQALGQGPQFIFQYYEEEERQRGNFPDRFSGHQFPNYSSELNVNALLLGDSALYLCASSLQGRSYGYTFGSGTRLTVV.

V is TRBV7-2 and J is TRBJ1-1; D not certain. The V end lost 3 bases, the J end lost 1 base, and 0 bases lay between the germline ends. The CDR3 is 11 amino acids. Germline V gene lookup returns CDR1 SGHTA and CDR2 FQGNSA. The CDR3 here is CASSLNTEAFF. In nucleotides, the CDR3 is TGTGCCAGCAGCTTGAACACTGAAGCTTTCTTT.

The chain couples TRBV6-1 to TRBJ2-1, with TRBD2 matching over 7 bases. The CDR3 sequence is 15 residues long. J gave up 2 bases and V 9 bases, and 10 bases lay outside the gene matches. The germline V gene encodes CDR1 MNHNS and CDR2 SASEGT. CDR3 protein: CASRPERDPYNEQFF. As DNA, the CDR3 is TGTGCCAGTAGGCCGGAGCGGGACCCCTACAATGAGCAGTTCTTC.

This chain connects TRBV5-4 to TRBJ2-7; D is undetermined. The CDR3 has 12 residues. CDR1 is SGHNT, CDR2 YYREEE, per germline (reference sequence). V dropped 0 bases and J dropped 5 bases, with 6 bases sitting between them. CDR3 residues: CASSLDGDEQYF. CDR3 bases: TGTGCCAGCAGCTTGGATGGGGACGAGCAGTACTTC.

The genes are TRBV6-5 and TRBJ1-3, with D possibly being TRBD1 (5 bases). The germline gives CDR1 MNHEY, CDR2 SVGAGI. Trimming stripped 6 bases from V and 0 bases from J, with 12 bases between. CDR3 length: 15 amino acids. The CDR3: CASRTGGLSGNTIYF. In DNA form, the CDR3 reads TGTGCCAGCAGAACCGGGGGTCTCTCTGGAAACACCATATATTTT.

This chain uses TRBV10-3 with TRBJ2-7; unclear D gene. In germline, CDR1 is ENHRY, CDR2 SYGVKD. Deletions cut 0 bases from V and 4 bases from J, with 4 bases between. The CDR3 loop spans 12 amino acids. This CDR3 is CAISESAYEQYF. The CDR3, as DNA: TGTGCCATCAGTGAGTCAGCATACGAGCAGTACTTC.

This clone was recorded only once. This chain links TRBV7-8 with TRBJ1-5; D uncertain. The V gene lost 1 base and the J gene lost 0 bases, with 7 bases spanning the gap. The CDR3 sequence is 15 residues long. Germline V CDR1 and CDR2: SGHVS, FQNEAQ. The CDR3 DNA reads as TGTGCCAGCAGCTTAGAAGGATATAGCAATCAGCCCCAGCATTTT. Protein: CASSLEGYSNQPQHF. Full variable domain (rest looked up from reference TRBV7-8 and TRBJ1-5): GAGVSQSPRYKVAKRGQDVALRCDPISGHVSLFWYQQALGQGPEFLTYFQNEAQLDKSGLPSDRFFAERPEGSVSTLKIQRTQQEDSAVYLCASSLEGYSNQPQHFGDGTRLSIL.

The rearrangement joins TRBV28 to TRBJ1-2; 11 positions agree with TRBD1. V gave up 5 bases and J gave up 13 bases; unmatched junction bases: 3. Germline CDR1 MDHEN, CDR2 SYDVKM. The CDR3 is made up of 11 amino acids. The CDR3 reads CASSLDRGLTF. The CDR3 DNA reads TGTGCCAGCAGTCTGGACAGGGGGCTCACCTTC.

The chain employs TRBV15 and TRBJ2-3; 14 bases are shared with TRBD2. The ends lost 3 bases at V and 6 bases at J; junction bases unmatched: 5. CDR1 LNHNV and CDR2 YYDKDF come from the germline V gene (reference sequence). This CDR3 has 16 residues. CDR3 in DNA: TGTGCCACCAGCAGCGGGACTAGCGGGGGTCCTGATACGCAGTATTTT. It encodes CATSSGTSGGPDTQYF.

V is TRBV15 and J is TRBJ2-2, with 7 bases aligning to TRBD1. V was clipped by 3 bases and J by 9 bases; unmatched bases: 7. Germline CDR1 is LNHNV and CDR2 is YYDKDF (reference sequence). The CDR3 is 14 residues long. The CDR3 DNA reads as TGTGCCACCAGCAGTCGACAGGGTGGCCGGGAGCTGTTTTTT. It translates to CATSSRQGGRELFF.

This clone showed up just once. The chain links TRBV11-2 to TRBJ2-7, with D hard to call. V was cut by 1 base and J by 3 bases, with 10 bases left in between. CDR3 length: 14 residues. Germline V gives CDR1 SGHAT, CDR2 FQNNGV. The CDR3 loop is CASSLAPLNYEQYF. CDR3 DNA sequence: TGTGCCAGCAGCTTAGCCCCGCTGAACTACGAGCAGTACTTC.

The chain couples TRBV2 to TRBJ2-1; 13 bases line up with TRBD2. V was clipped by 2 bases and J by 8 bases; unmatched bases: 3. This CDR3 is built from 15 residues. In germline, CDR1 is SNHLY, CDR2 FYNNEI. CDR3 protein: CASSETSGRVDEQFF. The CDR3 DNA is TGTGCCAGCAGTGAAACTAGCGGGAGGGTCGATGAGCAGTTCTTC. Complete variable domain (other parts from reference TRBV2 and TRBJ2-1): EPEVTQTPSHQVTQMGQEVILRCVPISNHLYFYWYRQILGQKVEFLVSFYNNEISEKSEIFDDQFSVERPDGSNFTLKIRSTKLEDSAMYFCASSETSGRVDEQFFGPGTRLTVL.

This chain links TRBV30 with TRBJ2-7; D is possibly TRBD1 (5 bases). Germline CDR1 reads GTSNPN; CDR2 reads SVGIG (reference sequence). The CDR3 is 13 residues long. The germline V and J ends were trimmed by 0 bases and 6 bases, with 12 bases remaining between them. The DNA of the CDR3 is TGTGCCTGGAGTGTTTATCGGACAACCGAGCAGTACTTC. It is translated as CAWSVYRTTEQYF.

Written as DNA, the CDR3 is TGTGCCAGCAGCTTATACAGGGGGCTAGACACTGAAGCTTTCTTT. This sequence encodes CASSLYRGLDTEAFF. This chain links TRBV7-2 with TRBJ1-1, with 9 bases fitting TRBD1. Trimming removed 2 bases from V and 3 bases from J; junction bases left unmatched: 4. The CDR3 contains 15 residues. From germline, CDR1 is SGHTA and CDR2 FQGNSA.

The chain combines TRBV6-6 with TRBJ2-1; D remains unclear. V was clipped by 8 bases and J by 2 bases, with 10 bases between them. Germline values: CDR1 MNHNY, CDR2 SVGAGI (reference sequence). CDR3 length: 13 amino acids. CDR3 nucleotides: TGTGCCAGCGGAAGAGTCCCCTACAATGAGCAGTTCTTC. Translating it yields CASGRVPYNEQFF.

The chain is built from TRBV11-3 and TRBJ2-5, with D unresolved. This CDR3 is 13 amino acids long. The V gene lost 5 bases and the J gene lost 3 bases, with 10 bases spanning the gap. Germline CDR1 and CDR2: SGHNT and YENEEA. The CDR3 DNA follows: TGTGCCAGCAGCCGGCGAGAGGAAGAGACCCAGTACTTC. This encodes CASSRREEETQYF.

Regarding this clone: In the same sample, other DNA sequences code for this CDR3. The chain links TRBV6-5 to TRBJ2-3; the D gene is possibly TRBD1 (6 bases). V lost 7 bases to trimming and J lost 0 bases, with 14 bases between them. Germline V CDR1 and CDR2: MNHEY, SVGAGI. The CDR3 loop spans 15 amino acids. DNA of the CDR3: TGTGCCAGCAAATTGGGGGCAACTAGCACAGATACGCAGTATTTT. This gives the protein CASKLGATSTDTQYF.

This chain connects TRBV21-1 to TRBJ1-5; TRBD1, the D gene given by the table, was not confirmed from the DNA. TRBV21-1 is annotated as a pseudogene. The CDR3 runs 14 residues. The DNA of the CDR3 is TGTGCCAGCAGGGACAGGGGGCATGGTCAGCCCCAGCATTTT. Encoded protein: CASRDRGHGQPQHF.